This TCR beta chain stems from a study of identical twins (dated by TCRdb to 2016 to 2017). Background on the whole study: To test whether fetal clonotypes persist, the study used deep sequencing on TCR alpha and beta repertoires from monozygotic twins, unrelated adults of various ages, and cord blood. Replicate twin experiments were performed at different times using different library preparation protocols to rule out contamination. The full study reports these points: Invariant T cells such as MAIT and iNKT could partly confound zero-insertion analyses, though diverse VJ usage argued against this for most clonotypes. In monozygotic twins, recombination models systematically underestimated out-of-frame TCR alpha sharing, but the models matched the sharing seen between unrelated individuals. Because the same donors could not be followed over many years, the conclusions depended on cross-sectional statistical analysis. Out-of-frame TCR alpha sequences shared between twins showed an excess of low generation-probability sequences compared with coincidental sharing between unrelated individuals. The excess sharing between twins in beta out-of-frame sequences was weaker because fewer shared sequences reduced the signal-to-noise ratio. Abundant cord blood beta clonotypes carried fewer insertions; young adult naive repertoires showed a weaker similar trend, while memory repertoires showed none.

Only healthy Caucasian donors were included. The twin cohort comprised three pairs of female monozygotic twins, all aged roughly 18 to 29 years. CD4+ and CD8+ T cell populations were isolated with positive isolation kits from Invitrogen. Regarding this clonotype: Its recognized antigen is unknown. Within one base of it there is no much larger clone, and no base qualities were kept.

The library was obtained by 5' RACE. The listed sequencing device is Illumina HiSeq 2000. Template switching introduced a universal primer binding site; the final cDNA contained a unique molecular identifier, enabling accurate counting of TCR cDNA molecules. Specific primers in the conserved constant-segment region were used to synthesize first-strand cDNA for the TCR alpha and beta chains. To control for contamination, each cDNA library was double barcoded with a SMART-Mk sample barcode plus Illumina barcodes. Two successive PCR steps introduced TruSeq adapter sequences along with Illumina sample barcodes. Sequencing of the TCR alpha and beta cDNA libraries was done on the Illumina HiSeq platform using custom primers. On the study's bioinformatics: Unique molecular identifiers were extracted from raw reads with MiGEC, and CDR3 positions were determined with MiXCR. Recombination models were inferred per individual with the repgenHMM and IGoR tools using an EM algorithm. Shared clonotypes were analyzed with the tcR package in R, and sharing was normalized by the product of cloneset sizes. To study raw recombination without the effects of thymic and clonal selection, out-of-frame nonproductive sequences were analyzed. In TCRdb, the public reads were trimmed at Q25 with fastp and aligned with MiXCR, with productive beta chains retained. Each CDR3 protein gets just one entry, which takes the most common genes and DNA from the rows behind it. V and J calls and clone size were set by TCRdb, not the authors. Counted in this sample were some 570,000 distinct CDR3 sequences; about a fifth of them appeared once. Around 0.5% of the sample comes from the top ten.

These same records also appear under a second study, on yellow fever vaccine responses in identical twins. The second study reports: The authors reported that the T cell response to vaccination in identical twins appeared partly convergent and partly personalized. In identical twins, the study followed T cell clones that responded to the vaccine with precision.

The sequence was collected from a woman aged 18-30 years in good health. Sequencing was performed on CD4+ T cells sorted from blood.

The DNA reads as follows: TGCGCCAGCAGCTCGACAGGGACTTTCAATGAGCAGTTCTTC. This translates into CASSSTGTFNEQFF. The sequence is built from TRBV5-1 and TRBJ2-1, with a tentative D gene TRBD1 over 7 matching bases. The CDR3 goes from the cysteine to the phenylalanine over 14 residues. Only the CDR3 part of the read is kept: 42 bases, read in frame from the first base. CDR1 and CDR2 were assigned from the germline V gene as SGHRS and YFSETQ. V sheds 3 bases and J sheds 6 bases, leaving 13 bases between their ends. The entire variable domain, with the stretches around the CDR3 drawn from the reference TRBV5-1 and TRBJ2-1 proteins, is KAGVTQTPRYLIKTRGQQVTLSCSPISGHRSVSWYQQTPGQGLQFLFEYFSETQRNKGNFPGRFSGRQFSNSRSEMNVSTLELGDSALYLCASSSTGTFNEQFFGPGTRLTVL.